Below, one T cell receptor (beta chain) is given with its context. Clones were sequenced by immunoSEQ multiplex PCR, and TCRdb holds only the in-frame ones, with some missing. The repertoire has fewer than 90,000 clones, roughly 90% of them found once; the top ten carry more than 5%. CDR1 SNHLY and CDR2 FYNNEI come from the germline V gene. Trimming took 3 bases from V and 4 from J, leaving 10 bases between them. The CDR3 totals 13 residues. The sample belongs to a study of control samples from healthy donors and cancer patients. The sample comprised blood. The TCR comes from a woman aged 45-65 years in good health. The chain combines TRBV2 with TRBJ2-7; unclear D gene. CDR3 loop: CASSEPGSYEQYF. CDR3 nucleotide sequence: TGTGCCAGCAGTGAGCCGGGTTCTTACGAGCAGTACTTC. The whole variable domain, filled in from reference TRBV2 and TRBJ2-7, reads EPEVTQTPSHQVTQMGQEVILRCVPISNHLYFYWYRQILGQKVEFLVSFYNNEISEKSEIFDDQFSVERPDGSNFTLKIRSTKLEDSAMYFCASSEPGSYEQYFGPGTRLTVT.